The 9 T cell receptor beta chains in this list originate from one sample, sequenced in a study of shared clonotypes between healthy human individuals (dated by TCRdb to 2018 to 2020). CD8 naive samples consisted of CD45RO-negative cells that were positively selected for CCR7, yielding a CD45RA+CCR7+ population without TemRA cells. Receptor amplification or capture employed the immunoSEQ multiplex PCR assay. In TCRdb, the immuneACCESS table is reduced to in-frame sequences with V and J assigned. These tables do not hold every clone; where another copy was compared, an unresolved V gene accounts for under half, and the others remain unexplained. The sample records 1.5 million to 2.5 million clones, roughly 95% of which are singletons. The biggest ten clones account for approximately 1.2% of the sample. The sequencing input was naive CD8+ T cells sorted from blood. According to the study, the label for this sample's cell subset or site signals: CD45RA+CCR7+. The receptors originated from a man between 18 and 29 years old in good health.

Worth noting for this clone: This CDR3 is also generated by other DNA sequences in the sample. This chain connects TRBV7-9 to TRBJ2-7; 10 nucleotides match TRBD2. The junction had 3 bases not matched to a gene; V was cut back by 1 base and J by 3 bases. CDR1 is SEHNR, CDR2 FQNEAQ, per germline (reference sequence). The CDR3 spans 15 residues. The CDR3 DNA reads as TGTGCCAGCAGCTTAGTTCCTAGCGGGAGCTACGAGCAGTACTTC. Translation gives CASSLVPSGSYEQYF.

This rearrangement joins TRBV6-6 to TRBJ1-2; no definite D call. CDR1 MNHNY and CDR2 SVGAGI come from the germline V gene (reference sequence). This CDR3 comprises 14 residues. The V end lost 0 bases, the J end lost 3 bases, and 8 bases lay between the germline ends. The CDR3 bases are TGTGCCAGCAGTTACTCGAGGGCGGACTATGGCTACACCTTC. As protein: CASSYSRADYGYTF.

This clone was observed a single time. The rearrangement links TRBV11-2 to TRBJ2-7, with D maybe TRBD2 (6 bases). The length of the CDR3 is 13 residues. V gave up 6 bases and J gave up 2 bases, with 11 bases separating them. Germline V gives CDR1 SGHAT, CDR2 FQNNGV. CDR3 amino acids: CASRPGGAYEQYF. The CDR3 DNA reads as TGTGCCAGCAGACCCGGAGGGGCCTACGAGCAGTACTTC.

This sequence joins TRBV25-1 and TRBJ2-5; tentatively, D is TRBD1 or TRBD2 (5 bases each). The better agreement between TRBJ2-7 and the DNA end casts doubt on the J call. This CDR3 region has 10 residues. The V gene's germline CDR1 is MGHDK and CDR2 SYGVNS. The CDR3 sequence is CRDGSYEQYF. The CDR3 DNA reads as TGTAGGGACGGCTCCTACGAGCAGTACTTC.

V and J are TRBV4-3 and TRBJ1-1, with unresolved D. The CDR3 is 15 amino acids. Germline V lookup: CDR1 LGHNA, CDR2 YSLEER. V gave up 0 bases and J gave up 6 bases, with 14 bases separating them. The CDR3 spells CASSQDPGSVPEAFF. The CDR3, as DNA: TGCGCCAGCAGCCAAGATCCGGGGTCCGTACCTGAAGCTTTCTTT.

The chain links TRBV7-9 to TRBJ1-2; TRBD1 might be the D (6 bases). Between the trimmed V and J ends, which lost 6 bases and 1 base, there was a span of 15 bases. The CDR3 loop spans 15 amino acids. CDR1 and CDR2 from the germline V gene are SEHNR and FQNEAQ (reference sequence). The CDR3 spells CASRVLTGHNYGYTF. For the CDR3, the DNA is TGTGCCAGCAGGGTTCTGACAGGCCATAACTATGGCTACACCTTC.

In DNA form, the CDR3 reads TGCGCCAGCAGCCAAGATAGCGGACTGGTCTACTACGAGCAGTACTTC. This translates into CASSQDSGLVYYEQYF. The chain links TRBV4-3 to TRBJ2-7, with D possibly matching TRBD2 (6 bases). CDR3 size: 16 residues. V was cut by 0 bases and J by 3 bases, with 15 bases left in between. Germline CDR1 reads LGHNA; CDR2 reads YSLEER.

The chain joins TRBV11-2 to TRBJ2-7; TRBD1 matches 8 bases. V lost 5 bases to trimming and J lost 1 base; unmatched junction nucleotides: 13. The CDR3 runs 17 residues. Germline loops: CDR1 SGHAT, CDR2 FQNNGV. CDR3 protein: CASSPPDRVLLSYEQYF. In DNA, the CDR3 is TGTGCCAGCAGCCCGCCGGACAGGGTACTCCTTTCCTACGAGCAGTACTTC. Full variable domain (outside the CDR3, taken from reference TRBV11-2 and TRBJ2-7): EAGVAQSPRYKIIEKRQSVAFWCNPISGHATLYWYQQILGQGPKLLIQFQNNGVVDDSQLPKDRFSAERLKGVDSTLKIQPAKLEDSAVYLCASSPPDRVLLSYEQYFGPGTRLTVT.

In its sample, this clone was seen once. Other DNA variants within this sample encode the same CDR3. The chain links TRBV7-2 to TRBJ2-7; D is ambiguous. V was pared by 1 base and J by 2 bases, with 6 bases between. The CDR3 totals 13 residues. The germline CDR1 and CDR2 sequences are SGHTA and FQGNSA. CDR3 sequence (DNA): TGTGCCAGCAGCTTAGGCGGACCCTACGAGCAGTACTTC. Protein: CASSLGGPYEQYF.